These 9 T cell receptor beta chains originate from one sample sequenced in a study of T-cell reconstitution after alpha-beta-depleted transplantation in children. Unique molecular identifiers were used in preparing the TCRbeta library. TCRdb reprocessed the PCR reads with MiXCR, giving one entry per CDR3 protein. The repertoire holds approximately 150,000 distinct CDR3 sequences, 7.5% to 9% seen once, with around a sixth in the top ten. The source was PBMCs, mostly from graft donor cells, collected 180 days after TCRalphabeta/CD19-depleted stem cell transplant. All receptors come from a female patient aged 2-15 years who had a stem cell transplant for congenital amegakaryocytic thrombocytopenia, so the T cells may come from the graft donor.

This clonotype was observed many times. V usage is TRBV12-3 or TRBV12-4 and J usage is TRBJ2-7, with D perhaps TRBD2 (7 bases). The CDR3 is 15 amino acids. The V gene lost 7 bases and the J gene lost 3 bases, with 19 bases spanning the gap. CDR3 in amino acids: CASTESLGGHYEQYF. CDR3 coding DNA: TGTGCCAGCACCGAATCTTTGGGGGGGCACTACGAGCAGTACTTC.

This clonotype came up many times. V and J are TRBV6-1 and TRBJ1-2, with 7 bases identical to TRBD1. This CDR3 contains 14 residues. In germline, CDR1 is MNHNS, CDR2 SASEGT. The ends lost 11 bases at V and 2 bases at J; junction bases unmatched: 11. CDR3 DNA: TGTGCCGCCTGGGAACAGGGGCTGAACTATGGCTACACCTTC. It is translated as CAAWEQGLNYGYTF.

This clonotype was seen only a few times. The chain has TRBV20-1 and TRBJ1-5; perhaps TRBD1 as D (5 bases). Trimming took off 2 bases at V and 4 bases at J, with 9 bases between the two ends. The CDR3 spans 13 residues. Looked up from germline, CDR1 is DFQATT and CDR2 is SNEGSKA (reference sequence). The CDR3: CSARWQGNQPQHF. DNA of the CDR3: TGCAGTGCTAGATGGCAGGGTAATCAGCCCCAGCATTTT.

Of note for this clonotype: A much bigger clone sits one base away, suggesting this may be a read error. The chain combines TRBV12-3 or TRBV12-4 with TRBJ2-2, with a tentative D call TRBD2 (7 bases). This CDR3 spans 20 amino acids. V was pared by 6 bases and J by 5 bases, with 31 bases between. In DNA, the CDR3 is TGTGCCAGCAGCCTAACCTTCCGACTAGTGGGGGGGCTAGGTACCGGGGAGCTGTTTTTT. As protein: CASSLTFRLVGGLGTGELFF.

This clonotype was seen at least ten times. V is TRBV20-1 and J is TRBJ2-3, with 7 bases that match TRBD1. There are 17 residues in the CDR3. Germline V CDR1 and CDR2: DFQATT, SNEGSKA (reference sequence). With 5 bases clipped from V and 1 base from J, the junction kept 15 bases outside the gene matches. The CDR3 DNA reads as TGCAGTGCTGGAGTCCTCAGCAGGGGGTGGGGCACAGATACGCAGTATTTT. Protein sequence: CSAGVLSRGWGTDTQYF.

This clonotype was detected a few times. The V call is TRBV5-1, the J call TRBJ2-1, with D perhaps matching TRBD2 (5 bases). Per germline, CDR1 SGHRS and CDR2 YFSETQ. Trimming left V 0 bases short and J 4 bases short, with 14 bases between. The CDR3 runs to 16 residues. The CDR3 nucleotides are TGCGCCAGCAGCTTGGAGGGCGGGCCCTTTTACAATGAGCAGTTCTTC. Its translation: CASSLEGGPFYNEQFF.

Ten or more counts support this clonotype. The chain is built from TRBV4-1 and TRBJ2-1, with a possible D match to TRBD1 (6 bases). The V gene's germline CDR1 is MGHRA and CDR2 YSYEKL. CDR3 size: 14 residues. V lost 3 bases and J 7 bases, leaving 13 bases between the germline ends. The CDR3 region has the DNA TGCGCCAGCAGCCAGATCGGGACAAGGAATGAGCAGTTCTTC. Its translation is CASSQIGTRNEQFF.

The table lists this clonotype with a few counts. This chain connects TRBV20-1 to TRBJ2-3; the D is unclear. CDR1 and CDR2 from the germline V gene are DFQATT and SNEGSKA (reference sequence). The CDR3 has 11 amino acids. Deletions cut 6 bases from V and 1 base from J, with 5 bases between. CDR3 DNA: TGCAGTGCGCCGGGCACAGATACGCAGTATTTT. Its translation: CSAPGTDTQYF.

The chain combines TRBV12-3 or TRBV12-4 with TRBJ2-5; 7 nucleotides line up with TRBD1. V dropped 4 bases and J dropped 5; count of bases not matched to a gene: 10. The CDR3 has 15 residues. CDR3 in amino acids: CASSSQDRLGETQYF. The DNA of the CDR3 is TGTGCCAGCAGTTCCCAGGACAGGCTCGGGGAGACCCAGTACTTC.